The subject of this entry is one T cell receptor (beta chain). No antigen is known for it. The treatment: oral pan-JAK inhibitor, 5-10 mg twice daily. These data belong to a study of CD8+ T cells in alopecia areata. RNA was extracted and reverse transcribed into cDNA as the sequencing template. Using immunoSEQ multiplex PCR, the repertoire was profiled, and TCRdb retains in-frame clones only, with some absent. The sample lists hundreds of thousands of clones; more than 30% were seen once. General study results and limits: Among patients, TCR sharing was less clear than in mice, a difference possibly due in part to HLA diversity in the patient population. Lesional scalp displayed greater clonality than normal scalp, most notably in alopecia totalis/universalis.

This CDR3 spans 13 amino acids. V lost 7 bases to trimming and J lost 0 bases, with 10 bases between them. Germline lookup yields CDR1 MNHEY and CDR2 SMNVEV (reference sequence). The J gene is TRBJ2-7, the V gene TRBV27; no definite D call. The sequences come from CD4+ T cells sorted from blood, collected around week 34, from a patient treated with tofacitinib. This receptor was obtained from a human donor with alopecia areata. CDR3 bases: TGTGCCAGCAAATTCGTTAGCTCCTACGAGCAGTACTTC. This encodes CASKFVSSYEQYF.